The TCR beta chain described here comes from a study of T cell responses to AZD1222 COVID-19 vaccine (dated by TCRdb to the early 2020s). For the wider study: AZD1222 recipients given second doses at about 4 weeks or at about 12 weeks were pooled, since spike-specific TCR depth and breadth were not found to differ between the two schedules. Trial participants were enrolled into age subgroups of 18-55, 56-69 and 70-plus years, which contained 148, 28 and 57 TCR-sequenced participants, respectively. A total of just over 230 trial participants underwent TCR sequencing, of whom nearly 210 received two doses of AZD1222 and about 26 received two doses of the MenACWY control vaccine. Summary of the overall study and its limitations: Because no day 14 peak-response samples were available, the repertoires could be characterized only after the peak T cell response. Nearly half of unique spike-specific TCRs reportedly recognized epitopes outside regions mutated in the B.1.351 and B.1.1.7 variants. The vaccine-associated CD4 TCRs covered the entire spike protein, and the dominant responses fell in regions 160-218 and 743-854. The 56-69-year group was small, and its depth increase did not reach significance, likely because of low power. Most participants were white British and females outnumbered males, and the authors suggested that clonal diversity may have been underestimated. Conclusions about previously exposed vaccinees were limited because only a handful of AZD1222 recipients were SARS-CoV-2 seropositive at baseline. Spike-specific TCR breadth and depth rose significantly after two AZD1222 doses compared with day 0 and with MenACWY recipients.

The CDR3 regions of human TCRbeta chains were analyzed by immunosequencing. From the authors' description of their analysis: TCRs in the repertoires were compared against a reference library of SARS-CoV-2-specific TCRs that had been generated with the MIRA antigen-specificity platform. Breadth was defined as the fraction of unique TCRs that were SARS-CoV-2-associated, and depth was defined as the fraction of total T cells that were SARS-CoV-2-associated. Using the MIRA data, each spike-specific TCR was assigned both to the spike region to which the TCR was reactive and to a CD4 or CD8 class. Log10-transformed breadth and depth values were compared by one-way ANOVA with Sidak's multiple comparisons tests. In TCRdb, the immuneACCESS table is reduced to in-frame sequences with V and J assigned. These tables do not hold every clone; where another copy was compared, an unresolved V gene accounts for under half, and the others remain unexplained. The V and J calls and clone size come from that table; D and trimming were worked out from the DNA. In this sample the table shows about 120,000 clones, around 93% of which occur a single time. The top ten clonotypes cover 11% to 15% of the sample.

Points on this clone: The antigen this receptor binds is unknown. No much larger clone is present one base from it, and per-base qualities are unavailable.

The germline V gene sets CDR1 to MNHEY and CDR2 to SVGEGT. The CDR3 measures 18 amino acids from cysteine to phenylalanine. Just the 54-base CDR3 DNA is kept, in frame starting at base 1. V is reduced by 2 bases and J by 4 bases, leaving a spacing of 24 bases between them. Sample time point, as interpreted from the label and publication: baseline before first vaccination. Vaccinee samples were obtained from the UK trials COV001 and COV002, which included a single-blind randomized controlled phase 2/3 trial of AZD1222 (ChAdOx1 nCoV-19) in healthy adults. For TCRbeta chain sequencing, PBMC samples were collected from trial participants at day 0 and at day 28 after the second dose.

This receptor was identified in an adult in good health. Recombination joined TRBV6-2 or TRBV6-3 with TRBJ2-7, with a tentative D call of TRBD1 or TRBD2, each matching 7 bases. Sequencing used peripheral blood, obtained on day 0 of AZD1222 vaccination. The CDR3 sequence is CASSYDREGYTGRYEQYF. The DNA sequence follows: TGTGCCAGCAGTTACGACAGGGAGGGTTACACGGGAAGATACGAGCAGTACTTC.